This T cell receptor (beta chain) was sequenced in a study of cytomegalovirus exposure and HLA in healthy donors. PCR employed 60 Vbeta and 13 Jbeta primers. Here immunoSEQ multiplex PCR was the method, and the copy in TCRdb shows in-frame clones only, minus some. This sample's table reports some 110,000 clones. Comment on this clone: What it recognizes is unknown.

The CDR3 extends over 13 amino acids. Germline-derived CDR1 and CDR2 are ENHRY and SYGVKD. With 5 bases clipped from V and 4 bases from J, the junction kept 5 bases outside the gene matches. Study-wide findings and caveats: Confirmation was obtained in vitro that a few CMV-associated chains are specific for CMV antigens. Some V segments, including TRBV6-2 and TRBV6-3, were excluded as indistinguishable. Altogether, some 170 TCR beta chains were recorded as cytomegalovirus-associated. Most TCR beta V segments were productive about 87% or about 30% of the time in an earlier analysis.

The J gene is TRBJ2-7, the V gene TRBV10-3; 7 bases align to TRBD2. Material for sequencing was PBMCs. The receptor's source is a man aged 35 to 55 in good health and CMV-seronegative. CDR3 coding DNA: TGTGCCATCAGTAGCGGGAATCGATACGAGCAGTACTTC. It specifies CAISSGNRYEQYF.